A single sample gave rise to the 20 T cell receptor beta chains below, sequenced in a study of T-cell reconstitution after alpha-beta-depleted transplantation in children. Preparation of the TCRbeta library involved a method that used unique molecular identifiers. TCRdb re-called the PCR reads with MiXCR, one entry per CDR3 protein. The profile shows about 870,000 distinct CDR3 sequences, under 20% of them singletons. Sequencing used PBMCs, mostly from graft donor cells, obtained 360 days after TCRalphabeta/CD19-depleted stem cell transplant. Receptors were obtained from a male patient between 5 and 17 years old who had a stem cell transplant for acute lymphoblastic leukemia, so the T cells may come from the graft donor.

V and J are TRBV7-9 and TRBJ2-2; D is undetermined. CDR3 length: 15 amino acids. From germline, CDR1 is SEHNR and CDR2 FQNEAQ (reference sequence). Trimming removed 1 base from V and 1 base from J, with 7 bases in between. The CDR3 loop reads CASSLVLVNTGELFF. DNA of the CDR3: TGTGCCAGCAGCTTAGTACTTGTGAACACCGGGGAGCTGTTTTTT.

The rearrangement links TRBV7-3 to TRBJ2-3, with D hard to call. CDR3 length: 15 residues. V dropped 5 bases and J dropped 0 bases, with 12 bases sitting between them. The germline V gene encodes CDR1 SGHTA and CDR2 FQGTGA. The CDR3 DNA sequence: TGTGCCAGCAGCCCGTTAATAACTAGCACAGATACGCAGTATTTT. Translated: CASSPLITSTDTQYF. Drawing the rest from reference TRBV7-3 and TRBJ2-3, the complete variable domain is GAGVSQTPSNKVTEKGKYVELRCDPISGHTALYWYRQSLGQGPEFLIYFQGTGAADDSGLPNDRFFAVRPEGSVSTLKIQRTERGDSAVYLCASSPLITSTDTQYFGPGTRLTVL.

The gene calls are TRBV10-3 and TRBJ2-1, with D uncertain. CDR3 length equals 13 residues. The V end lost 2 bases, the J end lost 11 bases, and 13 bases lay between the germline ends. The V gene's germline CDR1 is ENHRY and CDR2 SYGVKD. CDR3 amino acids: CAISESQRPQQFF. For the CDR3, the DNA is TGTGCCATCAGTGAGAGTCAAAGACCCCAGCAGTTCTTC.

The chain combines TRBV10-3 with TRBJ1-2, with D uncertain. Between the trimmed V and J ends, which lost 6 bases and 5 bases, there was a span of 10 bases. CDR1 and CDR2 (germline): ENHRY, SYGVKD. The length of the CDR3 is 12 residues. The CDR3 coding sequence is TGTGCCATCAGCCCCGAGGGATATGGCTACACCTTC. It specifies CAISPEGYGYTF.

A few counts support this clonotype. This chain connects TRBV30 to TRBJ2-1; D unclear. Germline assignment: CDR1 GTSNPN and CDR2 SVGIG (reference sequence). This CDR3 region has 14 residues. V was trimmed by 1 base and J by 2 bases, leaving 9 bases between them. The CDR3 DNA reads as TGTGCCTGGAGTGGCCTCCCGCCCTACAATGAGCAGTTCTTC. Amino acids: CAWSGLPPYNEQFF. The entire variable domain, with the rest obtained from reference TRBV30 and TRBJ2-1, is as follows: SQTIHQWPATLVQPVGSPLSLECTVEGTSNPNLYWYRQAAGRGLQLLFYSVGIGQISSEVPQNLSASRPQDRQFILSSKKLLLSDSGFYLCAWSGLPPYNEQFFGPGTRLTVL.

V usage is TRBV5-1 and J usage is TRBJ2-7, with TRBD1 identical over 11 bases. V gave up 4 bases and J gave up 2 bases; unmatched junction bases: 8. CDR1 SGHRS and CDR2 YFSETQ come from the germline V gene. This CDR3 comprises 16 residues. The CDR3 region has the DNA TGCGCCAGCAGCACCCCGGACAGGGGGCTGACCTACGAGCAGTACTTC. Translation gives CASSTPDRGLTYEQYF.

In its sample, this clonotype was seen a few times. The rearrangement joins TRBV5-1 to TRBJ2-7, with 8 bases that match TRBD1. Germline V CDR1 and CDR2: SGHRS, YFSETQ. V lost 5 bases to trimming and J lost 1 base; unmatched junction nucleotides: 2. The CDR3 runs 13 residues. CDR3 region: CASRNRGSYEQYF. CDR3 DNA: TGCGCCAGCAGGAACAGGGGGTCCTACGAGCAGTACTTC.

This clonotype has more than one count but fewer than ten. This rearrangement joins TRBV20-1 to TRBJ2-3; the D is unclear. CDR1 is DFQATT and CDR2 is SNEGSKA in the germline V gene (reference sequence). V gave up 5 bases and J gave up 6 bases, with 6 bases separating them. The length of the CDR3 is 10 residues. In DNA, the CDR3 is TGCAGTGCTGATGGTGATACGCAGTATTTT. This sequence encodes CSADGDTQYF.

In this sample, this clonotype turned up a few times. CDR3 sequence reads: CSAGIAGGGFDTQYF. The CDR3 DNA sequence: TGCAGTGCGGGTATAGCGGGAGGAGGTTTCGATACGCAGTATTTT. The V call is TRBV20-1, the J call TRBJ2-3, with 10 bases fitting TRBD2. This CDR3 has 15 amino acids. CDR1 and CDR2 from the germline V gene are DFQATT and SNEGSKA (reference sequence). V trimming: 6 bases; J trimming: 6 bases; junction bases outside the gene matches: 12.

The CDR3 bases are TGTGCCAGCAGCCCCTTAGAGCCAGTAAGCTCCTACAATGAGCAGTTCTTC. It translates to CASSPLEPVSSYNEQFF. The rearrangement joins TRBV7-9 to TRBJ2-1; no clear D gene. Germline V gives CDR1 SEHNR, CDR2 FQNEAQ (reference sequence). V was pared by 5 bases and J by 0 bases, with 17 bases between. The CDR3 totals 17 residues.

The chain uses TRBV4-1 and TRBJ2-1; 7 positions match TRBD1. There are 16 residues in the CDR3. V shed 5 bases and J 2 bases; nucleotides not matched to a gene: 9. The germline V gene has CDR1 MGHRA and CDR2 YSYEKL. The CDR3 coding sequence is TGCGCCAGCAGCTTACGTTCCGGGACAGCCTACAATGAGCAGTTCTTC. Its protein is CASSLRSGTAYNEQFF.

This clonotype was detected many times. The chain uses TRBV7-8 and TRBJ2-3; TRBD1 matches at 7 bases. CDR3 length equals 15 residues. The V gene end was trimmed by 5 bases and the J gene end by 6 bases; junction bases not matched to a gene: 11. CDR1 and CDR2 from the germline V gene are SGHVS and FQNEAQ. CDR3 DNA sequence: TGTGCCAGCAGCGCCGAGGGGGCTATGAAGGATACGCAGTATTTT. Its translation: CASSAEGAMKDTQYF.

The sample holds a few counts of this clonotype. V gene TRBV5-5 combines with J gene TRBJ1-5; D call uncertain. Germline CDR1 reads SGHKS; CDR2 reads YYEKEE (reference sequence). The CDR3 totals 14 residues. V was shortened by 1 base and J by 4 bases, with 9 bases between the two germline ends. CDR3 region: CASSLIDGNQPQHF. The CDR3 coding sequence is TGTGCCAGCAGCTTGATTGATGGGAATCAGCCCCAGCATTTT.

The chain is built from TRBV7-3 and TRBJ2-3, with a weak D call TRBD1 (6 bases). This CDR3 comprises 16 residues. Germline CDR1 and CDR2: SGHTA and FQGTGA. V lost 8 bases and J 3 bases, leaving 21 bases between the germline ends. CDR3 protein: CASARVVGAGTDTQYF. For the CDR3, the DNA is TGTGCCAGCGCCAGGGTTGTGGGGGCCGGGACAGATACGCAGTATTTT.

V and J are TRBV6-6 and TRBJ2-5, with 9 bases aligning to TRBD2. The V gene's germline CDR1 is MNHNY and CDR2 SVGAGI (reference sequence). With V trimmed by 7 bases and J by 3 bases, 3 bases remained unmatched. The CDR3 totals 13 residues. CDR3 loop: CASNRLAEETQYF. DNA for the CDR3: TGTGCCAGCAACAGACTAGCGGAAGAGACCCAGTACTTC.

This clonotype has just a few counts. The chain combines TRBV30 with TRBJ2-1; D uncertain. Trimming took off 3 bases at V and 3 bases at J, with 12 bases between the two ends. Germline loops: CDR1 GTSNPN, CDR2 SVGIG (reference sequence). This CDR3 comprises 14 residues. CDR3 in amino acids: CAWSWGHLYNEQFF. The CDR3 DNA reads TGTGCCTGGAGCTGGGGTCATCTCTACAATGAGCAGTTCTTC.

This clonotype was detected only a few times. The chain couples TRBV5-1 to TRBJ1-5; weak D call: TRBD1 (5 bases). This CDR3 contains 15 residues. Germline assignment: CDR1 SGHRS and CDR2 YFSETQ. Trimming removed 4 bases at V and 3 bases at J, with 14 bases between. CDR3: CASSVDGGFNQPQHF. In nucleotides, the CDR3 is TGCGCCAGCAGCGTGGACGGGGGGTTCAATCAGCCCCAGCATTTT.

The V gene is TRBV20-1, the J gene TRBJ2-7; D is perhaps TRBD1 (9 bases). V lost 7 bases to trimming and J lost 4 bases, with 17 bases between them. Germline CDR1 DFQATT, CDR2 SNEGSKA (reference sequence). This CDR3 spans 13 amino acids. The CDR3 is CSVRGGQGYEQYF. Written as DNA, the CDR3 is TGCAGTGTCCGGGGGGGACAGGGATACGAGCAGTACTTC.

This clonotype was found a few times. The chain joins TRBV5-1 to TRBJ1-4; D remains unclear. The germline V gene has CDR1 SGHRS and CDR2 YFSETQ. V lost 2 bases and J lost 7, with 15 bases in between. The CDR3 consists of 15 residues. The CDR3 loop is CASSLSTGIGEKLFF. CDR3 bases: TGCGCCAGCAGCTTAAGCACGGGGATTGGTGAAAAACTGTTTTTT.

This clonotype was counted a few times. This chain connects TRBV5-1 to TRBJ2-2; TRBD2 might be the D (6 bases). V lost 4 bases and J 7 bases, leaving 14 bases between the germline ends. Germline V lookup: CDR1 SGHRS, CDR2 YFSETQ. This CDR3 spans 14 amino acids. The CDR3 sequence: CASSLLLAGGELFF. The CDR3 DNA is TGCGCCAGCAGCCTGCTACTAGCCGGCGGGGAGCTGTTTTTT.